The 20 T cell receptor beta chains given below trace back to one sample, sequenced in a study of T cells in Graves' hyperthyroidism and ophthalmopathy. What was amplified from RNA transcripts were TCR beta CDR3 regions. Using the HTBI primer set, a first-round RT-PCR was run on the TCR CDR3. TCRdb passed the multiplex PCR reads through MiXCR, listing each CDR3 protein once. The data contain around 350,000 distinct CDR3 sequences, approximately 25% of them singletons. Sequencing input: blood. These receptor sequences come from a man aged 45-60 years with Graves' hyperthyroidism.

In this sample, this clonotype turned up a few times. J is TRBJ2-7 and V is TRBV5-1; a possible D gene is TRBD1 (6 bases). The CDR3 totals 15 residues. The germline CDR1 and CDR2 sequences are SGHRS and YFSETQ. Deletions cut 3 bases from V and 1 base from J, with 14 bases between. CDR3 residues: CASSSDYRESYEQYF. DNA for the CDR3: TGCGCCAGCAGCTCCGACTACAGGGAGTCCTACGAGCAGTACTTC.

V gene TRBV18 combines with J gene TRBJ2-7, with a weak D call TRBD2 (5 bases). Germline CDR1 KGHSH, CDR2 LQKENI. Trimming cost V 0 bases and J 2 bases, with 5 bases left between them. The CDR3 spans 13 residues. CDR3 coding DNA: TGTGCCAGCTCACCACCGGGAGCCTACGAGCAGTACTTC. Amino acid sequence: CASSPPGAYEQYF. Based on the CDR3 plus reference TRBV18 and TRBJ2-7, the full variable domain is NAGVMQNPRHLVRRRGQEARLRCSPMKGHSHVYWYRQLPEEGLKFMVYLQKENIIDESGMPKERFSAEFPKEGPSILRIQQVVRGDSAAYFCASSPPGAYEQYFGPGTRLTVT.

This clonotype was counted only a few times. V gene TRBV27 combines with J gene TRBJ1-3; D call uncertain. The CDR3 has 14 residues. V was clipped by 5 bases and J by 0 bases, with 8 bases between them. The germline gives CDR1 MNHEY, CDR2 SMNVEV (reference sequence). The CDR3 here is CASSQVGSGNTIYF. The CDR3 nucleotides read TGTGCCAGCAGTCAGGTCGGCTCTGGAAACACCATATATTTT.

This clonotype has at least ten counts. This chain uses TRBV27 with TRBJ2-1; TRBD2 matches 9 bases. The germline gives CDR1 MNHEY, CDR2 SMNVEV (reference sequence). The CDR3 length is 16 residues. J gave up 6 bases and V 5 bases, and 11 bases lay outside the gene matches. Here the CDR3 DNA reads TGTGCCAGCAGTACCTTAGCGGGAGTAAAGAGCAATGAGCAGTTCTTC. This gives the protein CASSTLAGVKSNEQFF.

This clonotype was detected ten times or more. This chain uses TRBV11-2 with TRBJ2-7; 12 bases align to TRBD1. This CDR3 spans 16 amino acids. Germline loops: CDR1 SGHAT, CDR2 FQNNGV. V gave up 5 bases and J gave up 0 bases; unmatched junction bases: 5. Written as DNA, the CDR3 is TGTGCCAGCAGCGGCGGGACAGGGGGCTTCTCCTACGAGCAGTACTTC. This encodes CASSGGTGGFSYEQYF.

This clonotype occurred a few times. The CDR3 nucleotides read TGTGCCAGCTTCCTTTACGAGCAGTACTTC. Protein: CASFLYEQYF. This chain connects TRBV2 to TRBJ2-7; D is undetermined. V was shortened by 8 bases and J by 4 bases, with 6 bases between the two germline ends. The CDR3 covers 10 residues. The germline V gene has CDR1 SNHLY and CDR2 FYNNEI. Variable domain in full (rest from reference TRBV2 and TRBJ2-7): EPEVTQTPSHQVTQMGQEVILRCVPISNHLYFYWYRQILGQKVEFLVSFYNNEISEKSEIFDDQFSVERPDGSNFTLKIRSTKLEDSAMYFCASFLYEQYFGPGTRLTVT.

V and J are TRBV20-1 and TRBJ2-1; D is ambiguous. The CDR3 contains 14 residues. V dropped 6 bases and J dropped 6 bases, with 18 bases sitting between them. Germline CDR1 DFQATT, CDR2 SNEGSKA (reference sequence). In DNA form, the CDR3 reads TGCAGTGCCGAACTAACCGGCAGGAGCAATGAGCAGTTCTTC. Protein sequence: CSAELTGRSNEQFF.

The table lists this clonotype with a few counts. The chain is built from TRBV7-3 and TRBJ1-6; D is unresolved. Trimming took off 5 bases at V and 10 bases at J, with 21 bases between the two ends. Germline V gene lookup returns CDR1 SGHTA and CDR2 FQGTGA. The CDR3 length is 16 residues. CDR3 in DNA: TGTGCCAGCAGCCCATCGGACTGGGGTTCGTACTCACCCCTCCACTTT. It is translated as CASSPSDWGSYSPLHF.

About this clonotype: The junction shows a germline mismatch at one end, possibly a read error. CDR3 in amino acids: CAGSQDYGGNGYTF. Here the CDR3 DNA reads TGTGCCGGCAGCCAAGACTACGGAGGAAATGGCTACACCTTC. The V call is TRBV3-1, the J call TRBJ1-2; the D is unclear. Looked up from germline, CDR1 is LGHDT and CDR2 is YNNKEL (reference sequence). This CDR3 has 14 amino acids.

V gene TRBV29-1 combines with J gene TRBJ2-3; D gene unclear. In germline, CDR1 is SQVTM, CDR2 ANQGSEA. The CDR3 length is 13 residues. Trimming cost V 6 bases and J 3 bases, with 13 bases left between them. The CDR3 loop is CSVRPQQTDTQYF. DNA for the CDR3: TGCAGCGTCCGGCCCCAGCAGACAGATACGCAGTATTTT.

In regard to this clonotype: One junction end does not reproduce the germline sequence, and a read error may be involved. V and J are TRBV12-5 and TRBJ2-2; possible D gene TRBD2, 7 bases. This CDR3 has 14 residues. Germline V gene lookup returns CDR1 LGHNT and CDR2 FRNRAP. CDR3 in amino acids: CASLSSGTAGELSF. The CDR3 nucleotides are TGTGCTAGTTTGTCCAGCGGGACGGCAGGGGAGCTGTCTTTT.

The table lists this clonotype with a few counts. This rearrangement joins TRBV20-1 to TRBJ2-3; tentative D call: TRBD2 (5 bases). V lost 7 bases, J lost 0 bases, and 8 bases lay in between. Per the germline V gene, CDR1 is DFQATT and CDR2 is SNEGSKA (reference sequence). The CDR3 has 12 residues. DNA of the CDR3: TGCAGTGTCCAGCGGAGCACAGATACGCAGTATTTT. This translates into CSVQRSTDTQYF.

The V and J genes are TRBV20-1 and TRBJ2-5; TRBD2 might be the D (6 bases). V gave up 2 bases and J gave up 2 bases, with 15 bases separating them. Germline V gene data show CDR1 as DFQATT and CDR2 as SNEGSKA (reference sequence). CDR3 length: 15 residues. In nucleotides, the CDR3 is TGCAGTGCTAGATCCGGTGGGGCGGGACAAGAGACCCAGTACTTC. Protein product: CSARSGGAGQETQYF.

The V and J genes are TRBV10-3 and TRBJ1-2; the D is unclear. The CDR3 has 12 amino acids. Deletions cut 2 bases from V and 8 bases from J, with 9 bases between. Germline values: CDR1 ENHRY, CDR2 SYGVKD. The CDR3: CAISETSQGYTF. CDR3 coding DNA: TGTGCCATCAGTGAGACAAGCCAAGGCTACACCTTC.

The table lists this clonotype with many counts. CDR3 protein: CASSLARDRGHEQYF. The DNA of the CDR3 is TGTGCCAGCAGCTTAGCGCGGGACAGGGGCCACGAGCAGTACTTC. J is TRBJ2-7 and V is TRBV3-1; 10 bases fit TRBD1. This CDR3 contains 15 residues. V gave up 5 bases and J gave up 5 bases; unmatched junction bases: 9. Germline V lookup: CDR1 LGHDT, CDR2 YNNKEL (reference sequence).

This clonotype was counted only a few times. The chain employs TRBV19 and TRBJ1-2; TRBD1 aligns across 8 bases. The CDR3 totals 15 residues. Trimming cost V 3 bases and J 4 bases; bases outside gene matches: 7. Looked up from germline, CDR1 is LNHDA and CDR2 is SQIVND (reference sequence). The CDR3 is CASSIGRGLAYGYTF. CDR3 in DNA: TGTGCCAGTAGTATCGGCAGGGGGCTTGCCTATGGCTACACCTTC.

Comments on this clonotype: In this CDR3 the conserved last residue, phenylalanine or tryptophan, is missing, so a read error is likely. The chain joins TRBV11-3 to TRBJ2-7, with 9 bases identical to TRBD1. The V gene end was trimmed by 3 bases and the J gene end by 2 bases; junction bases not matched to a gene: 2. Germline CDR1 SGHNT, CDR2 YENEEA. The CDR3 is made up of 14 amino acids. CDR3 region: CASSLGQGPYEQYY. The CDR3 nucleotides are TGTGCCAGCAGCTTGGGACAGGGTCCCTACGAGCAGTACTAC.

This clonotype has ten or more counts. V usage is TRBV24-1 and J usage is TRBJ2-1, with D unresolved. The CDR3 loop spans 14 amino acids. The V and J ends lost 1 base and 9 bases respectively, with 12 bases between them. The V gene's germline CDR1 is KGHDR and CDR2 SFDVKD. The CDR3 DNA is TGTGCCACCAGTGATTTTGATCGAGTGGGTGAGCAGTTCTTC. It specifies CATSDFDRVGEQFF.

CDR3 DNA: TGTGCCAGCAGCCTTCGACAGGGGGCTGACGAGCAGTACTTC. Residues: CASSLRQGADEQYF. This sequence joins TRBV13 and TRBJ2-7, with 10 bases matching TRBD1. From germline, CDR1 is PRHDT and CDR2 FYEKMQ (reference sequence). The V gene end was trimmed by 5 bases and the J gene end by 5 bases; junction bases not matched to a gene: 6. The CDR3 is made up of 14 amino acids. The whole variable domain, filled in from reference TRBV13 and TRBJ2-7, reads AAGVIQSPRHLIKEKRETATLKCYPIPRHDTVYWYQQGPGQDPQFLISFYEKMQSDKGSIPDRFSAQQFSDYHSELNMSSLELGDSALYFCASSLRQGADEQYFGPGTRLTVT.

This clonotype was counted only a few times. The gene calls are TRBV20-1 and TRBJ2-7; D possibly corresponds to TRBD2 (6 bases). Germline CDR1 and CDR2: DFQATT and SNEGSKA (reference sequence). The CDR3 is 15 amino acids. V shed 0 bases and J shed 1 base, with 13 bases lying between them. The CDR3 DNA sequence: TGCAGTGCTAGAGACGTGGCGGGGCCTTCCTACGAGCAGTACTTC. Amino acids: CSARDVAGPSYEQYF.